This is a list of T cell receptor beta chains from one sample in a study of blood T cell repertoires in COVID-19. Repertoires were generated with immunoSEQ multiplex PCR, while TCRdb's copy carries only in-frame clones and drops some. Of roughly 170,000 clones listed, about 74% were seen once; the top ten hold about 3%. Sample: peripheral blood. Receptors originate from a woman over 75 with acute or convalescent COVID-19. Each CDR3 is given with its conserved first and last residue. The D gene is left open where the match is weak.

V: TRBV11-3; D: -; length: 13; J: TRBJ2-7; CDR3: CASSLNRDNEQYF
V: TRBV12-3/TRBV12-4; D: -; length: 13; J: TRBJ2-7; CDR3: CASRKAGTYEQYF
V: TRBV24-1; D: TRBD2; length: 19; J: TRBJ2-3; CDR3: CATSDVPGLASSLTDTQYF
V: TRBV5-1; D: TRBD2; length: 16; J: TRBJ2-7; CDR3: CASSPLGGSLSYEQYF
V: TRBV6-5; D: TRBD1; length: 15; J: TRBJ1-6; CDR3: CASSYGSGGESPLHF
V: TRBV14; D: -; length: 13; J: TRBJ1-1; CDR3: CASSQDMYTEAFF
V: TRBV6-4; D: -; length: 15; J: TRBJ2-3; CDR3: CASSDSGQSRDTQYF
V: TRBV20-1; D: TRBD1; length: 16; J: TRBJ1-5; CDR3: CSASHWDRGSDEPQHF
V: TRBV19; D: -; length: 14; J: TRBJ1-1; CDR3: CASSISPLFTEAFF
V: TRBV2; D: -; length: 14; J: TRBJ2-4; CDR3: CASSEDRPKNIQYF
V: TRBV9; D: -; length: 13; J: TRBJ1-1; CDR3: CASSVVNTPEAFF
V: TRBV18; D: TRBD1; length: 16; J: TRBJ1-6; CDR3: CASSPFGQGDNSPLHF
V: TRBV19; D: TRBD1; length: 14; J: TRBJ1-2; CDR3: CASSTTDRVFGYTF
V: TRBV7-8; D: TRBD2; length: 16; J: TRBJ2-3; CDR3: CASSPRTSGTSDTQYF
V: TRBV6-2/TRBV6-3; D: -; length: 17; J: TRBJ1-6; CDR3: CASSYNRPSSYNSPLHF
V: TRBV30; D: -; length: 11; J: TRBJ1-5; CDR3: CAWRLGGPQHF
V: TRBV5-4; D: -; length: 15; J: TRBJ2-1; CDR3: CASSTLLEAQTEQFF
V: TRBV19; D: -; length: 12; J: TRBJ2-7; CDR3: CASSEGVAEQYF
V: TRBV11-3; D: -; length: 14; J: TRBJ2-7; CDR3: CASSSGFQADEQYF
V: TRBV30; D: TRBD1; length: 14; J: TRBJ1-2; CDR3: CAWTRDSVNYGYTF
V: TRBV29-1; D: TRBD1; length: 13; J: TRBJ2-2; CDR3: CSGDRASTGELFF
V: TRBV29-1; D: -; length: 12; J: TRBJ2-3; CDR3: CSVSLYEGTQYF
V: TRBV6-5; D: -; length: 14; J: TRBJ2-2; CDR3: CASHLFQSAGELFF
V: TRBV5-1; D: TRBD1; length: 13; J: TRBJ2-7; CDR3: CASSDGTGGKQYF
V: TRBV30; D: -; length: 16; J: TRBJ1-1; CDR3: CAWSVQYSEGNTEAFF
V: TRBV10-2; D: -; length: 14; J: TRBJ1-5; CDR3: CASSESTANQPQHF
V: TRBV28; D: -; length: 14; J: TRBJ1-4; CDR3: CASSGDSSNEKLFF
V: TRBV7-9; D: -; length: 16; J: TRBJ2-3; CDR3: CASSLRWASGTDTQYF
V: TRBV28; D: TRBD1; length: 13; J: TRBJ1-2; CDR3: CASSLEGAYGYTF
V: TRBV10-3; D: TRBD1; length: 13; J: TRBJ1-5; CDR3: CAMGQGGNQPQHF
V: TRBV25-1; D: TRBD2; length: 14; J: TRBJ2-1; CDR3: CASSGLLADNEQFF
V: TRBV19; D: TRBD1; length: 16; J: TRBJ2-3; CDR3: CASSPGTGGSTDTQYF
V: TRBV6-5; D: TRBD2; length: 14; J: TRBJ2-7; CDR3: CASSYSGGSSEQYF
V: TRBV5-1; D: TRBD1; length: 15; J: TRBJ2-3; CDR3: CASSFRGYLTDTQYF
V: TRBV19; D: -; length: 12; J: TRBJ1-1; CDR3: CASIGRNTEAFF
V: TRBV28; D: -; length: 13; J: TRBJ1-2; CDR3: CASSKAANYGYTF
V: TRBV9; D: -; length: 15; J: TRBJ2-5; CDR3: CASSVAASEQETQYF
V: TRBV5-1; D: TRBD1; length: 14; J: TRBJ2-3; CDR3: CASSIDRDTDTQYF
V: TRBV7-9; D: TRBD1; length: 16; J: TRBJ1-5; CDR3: CASSPMGGQGYQPQHF
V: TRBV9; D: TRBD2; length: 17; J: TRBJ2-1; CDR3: CASSLTTGTSVYNEQFF
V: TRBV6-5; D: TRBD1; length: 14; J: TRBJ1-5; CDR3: CASRIRTGNQPQHF
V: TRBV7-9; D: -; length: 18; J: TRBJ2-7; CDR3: CASSSQQAGSVAAYEQYF
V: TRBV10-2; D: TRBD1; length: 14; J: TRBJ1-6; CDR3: CASSHGQGDSPLHF
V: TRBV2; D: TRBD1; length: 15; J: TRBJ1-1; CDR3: CASKGTGYLGTEAFF
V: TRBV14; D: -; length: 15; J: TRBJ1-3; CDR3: CASSLLTLRRNTIYF
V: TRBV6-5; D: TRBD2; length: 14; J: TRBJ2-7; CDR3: CASSSPRTRNEQYF
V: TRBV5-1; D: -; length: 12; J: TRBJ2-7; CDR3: CASSLGFDEQYF
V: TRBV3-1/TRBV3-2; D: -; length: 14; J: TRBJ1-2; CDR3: CASSQVQGNYGYTF
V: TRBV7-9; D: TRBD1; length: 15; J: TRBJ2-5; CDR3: CASSLEGATWETQYF
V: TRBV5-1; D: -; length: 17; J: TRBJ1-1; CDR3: CASSLMPRTEMNTEAFF
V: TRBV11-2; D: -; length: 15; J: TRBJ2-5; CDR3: CASSLGTIPQETQYF
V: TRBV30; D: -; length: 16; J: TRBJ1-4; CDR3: CAWSVFPSRINEKLFF
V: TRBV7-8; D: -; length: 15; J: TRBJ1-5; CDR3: CASRPTMEGNQPQHF
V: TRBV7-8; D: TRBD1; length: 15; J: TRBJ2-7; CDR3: CASSLEQGVSYEQYF
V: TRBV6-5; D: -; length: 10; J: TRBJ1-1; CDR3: CASRNTEAFF
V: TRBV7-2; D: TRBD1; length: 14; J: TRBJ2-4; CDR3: CASSWDRGSNIQYF
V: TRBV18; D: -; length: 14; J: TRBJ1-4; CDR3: CASSPGQGNEKLFF
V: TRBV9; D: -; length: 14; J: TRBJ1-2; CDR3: CASSVHTGNYGYTF
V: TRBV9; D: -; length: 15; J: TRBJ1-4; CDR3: CASRRGAGTNEKLFF